This note documents a single T cell receptor (beta chain) sequence. Its antigen is still unknown. The data belong to a study of T cell repertoires in cytomegalovirus infection. Study details: Indicated by public TCR beta signatures were CMV infection and matching HLA type. Study-level points and caveats: CMV carriers having the relevant HLA were flagged by cumulative public TCR beta family frequency. The study found HLA-C-restricted CMV-specific TCR beta clonotypes dominating the ex vivo response.

TCRdb reprocessed the reads with MiXCR, giving one entry per CDR3 protein. The data show approximately 500,000 distinct CDR3 sequences, with approximately 15% seen just once and 20% to 30% held by the top ten. The CDR3 contains 14 residues. V shed 6 bases and J shed 2 bases, with 14 bases lying between them. Germline CDR1 and CDR2: LGHNA and YNFKEQ. The material sequenced was CD8+ T cells from PBMCs. The sequence came from a human donor in good health (CMV status not recorded). Some clones in this sample may be carry-over from other donors' samples. V gene TRBV4-2 combines with J gene TRBJ2-7; D is possibly TRBD2 (6 bases). The CDR3: CASSHGTAAYEQYF. The CDR3 DNA follows: TGTGCCAGCAGTCATGGGACTGCCGCCTACGAGCAGTACTTC.